This T cell receptor (beta chain) is drawn from a study of cytomegalovirus exposure and HLA in healthy donors. General study results and limits: The classifier reportedly diagnosed cytomegalovirus status with high sensitivity and specificity.

V lost 6 bases, J lost 12 bases, and 19 bases stayed unmatched. Germline loops: CDR1 SEHNR, CDR2 FQNEAQ (reference sequence). This CDR3 comprises 15 residues. TCRdb's copy holds only in-frame clones and misses some; the assay was immunoSEQ multiplex PCR. The sample yields approximately 120,000 clones, 94% seen once. As for this clone: Its antigen is unidentified.

Sequencing was done on a sample of PBMCs. This clonotype was obtained from a woman younger than 35 in good health and CMV-seronegative. V gene TRBV7-9 combines with J gene TRBJ1-2; TRBD1 matches at 7 bases. CDR3 nucleotide sequence: TGTGCCAGCAGACCTACGGACAGGAGCGAAAAAAGAGACACCTTC. Translation: CASRPTDRSEKRDTF.